Listed here are 7 T cell receptor beta chains from one sample, sequenced in a study of Ad26.COV2.S vaccination and SARS-CoV-2 variants. Treatment of the sample: roughly 20 received Ad26.COV2.S at low or high dose, single or two shots; roughly five received placebo; per-sample allocation not given. Sampling was done on day 63 after the first vaccine or placebo injection. Data came from immunoSEQ multiplex PCR; TCRdb stores just in-frame clones and leaves some out. The sample consists of around 450,000 clones, about 91% of them appearing once. The sequenced sample was peripheral blood, obtained in a trial of Ad26.COV2.S vaccine versus placebo. All receptors derive from a person between 18 and 65 years old who received the Ad26.COV2.S COVID-19 vaccine or a placebo.

The chain recombines TRBV25-1 with TRBJ1-2; no clear D. Trimming shortened V by 1 base and J by 6 bases, and 3 bases separated the two germline ends. The CDR3 runs to 11 residues. The V gene's germline CDR1 is MGHDK and CDR2 SYGVNS. The CDR3 protein is CASSEFDGYTF. The DNA of the CDR3 is TGTGCCAGCAGTGAATTTGATGGCTACACCTTC.

This sequence joins TRBV30 and TRBJ1-1; weak D call: TRBD1 (5 bases). Germline V lookup: CDR1 GTSNPN, CDR2 SVGIG (reference sequence). The CDR3 loop spans 11 amino acids. Trimming removed 3 bases from V and 7 bases from J, with 9 bases in between. As DNA, the CDR3 is TGTGCCTGGAGGAATGGGGGTGAAGCTTTCTTT. It is translated as CAWRNGGEAFF.

This clone is a singleton in its sample. This chain connects TRBV29-1 to TRBJ2-1; D is ambiguous. The CDR3 is 13 residues long. CDR1 is SQVTM, CDR2 ANQGSEA, per germline. Trimming took 1 base from V and 6 from J, leaving 10 bases between them. DNA for the CDR3: TGCAGCGTTGAAGTATCCCAGGCCAATGAGCAGTTCTTC. Translation: CSVEVSQANEQFF.

This chain links TRBV7-9 with TRBJ2-1, with 9 bases aligning to TRBD1. The CDR3 runs 16 residues. The V and J ends lost 2 bases and 8 bases, in that order; junction bases with no gene match: 10. CDR1 and CDR2 from the germline V gene are SEHNR and FQNEAQ (reference sequence). In DNA, the CDR3 is TGTGCCAGCAGCTTAATGGGACAGGGATCATTCTATGAGCAGTTCTTC. Translation gives CASSLMGQGSFYEQFF.

In regard to this clone: The same CDR3 is also encoded by other DNA sequences in this sample. The rearrangement links TRBV12-3 or TRBV12-4 to TRBJ1-5; D is ambiguous. Trimming removed 1 base from V and 7 bases from J, with 8 bases in between. The CDR3 has 13 residues. CDR3 region: CASSLGGGQPQHF. As DNA, the CDR3 is TGTGCCAGCAGTTTAGGGGGTGGGCAGCCCCAGCATTTT.

The rearrangement joins TRBV7-2 to TRBJ2-5; D is ambiguous. In germline, CDR1 is SGHTA, CDR2 FQGNSA. V lost 2 bases, J lost 5 bases, and 12 bases lay in between. There are 14 residues in the CDR3. CDR3 bases: TGTGCCAGCAGCTTAATGGGCAGCGAGGAGACCCAGTACTTC. Translating gives CASSLMGSEETQYF.

This rearrangement joins TRBV30 to TRBJ1-5; D remains ambiguous. Deletions cut 0 bases from V and 2 bases from J, with 8 bases between. Germline CDR1 is GTSNPN and CDR2 is SVGIG (reference sequence). The CDR3 extends over 14 amino acids. In nucleotides, the CDR3 is TGTGCCTGGAGTGTCTTAGAGGGCAATCAGCCCCAGCATTTT. Amino acid sequence: CAWSVLEGNQPQHF.